This T cell receptor beta chain was sequenced during a study of shared clonotypes between healthy human individuals. Some clones are missing from TCRdb's copy, which holds only in-frame ones; the method was immunoSEQ multiplex PCR. The sample records around 600,000 clones, around 97% being singletons. V was trimmed by 1 base and J by 4 bases, leaving 12 bases between them. The germline V gene encodes CDR1 MDHEN and CDR2 SYDVKM. This CDR3 region has 15 residues. V is TRBV28 and J is TRBJ2-3; D is unclear. What was sequenced was naive CD4+ T cells sorted from blood. Subset of the sample: CD45RA+ positively selected. The TCR sequence derives from a woman aged 25 to 39 in good health. DNA of the CDR3: TGTGCCAGCAGTTTATCTAGACCGGATGCAGATACGCAGTATTTT. Its protein product is CASSLSRPDADTQYF.